This is a list of T cell receptor beta chains from one sample in a study of OX40 agonist ivuxolimab in advanced cancers. TCRdb keeps only in-frame clones here, not all; method: immunoSEQ multiplex PCR. The repertoire holds about 73,000 clones, with 88% as singletons. The starting material was CD4+ or CD8+ T cells sorted from blood, obtained in a trial of the OX40 agonist ivuxolimab. The receptors come from an adult with an advanced solid tumor such as melanoma, head and neck, liver or kidney cancer. The CDR3 runs from the conserved cysteine through the conserved F or W. The D gene is left open where the match is weak. Clone size, where shown, is once, few, many, or a class for clones that have expanded.

cdr3_aa,cdr3_nt,j_call,v_call,clone_size,d_call
CASSIPGQFYEQYF,TGTGCCAGTAGTATCCCGGGACAGTTCTACGAGCAGTACTTC,TRBJ2-7,TRBV19,NA,TRBD1
CSARYFDEQFF,TGCAGTGCTAGATATTTTGATGAGCAGTTCTTC,TRBJ2-1,TRBV20-1,NA,NA
CASWEGFGQPQHF,TGTGCCAGTTGGGAAGGGTTTGGTCAGCCCCAGCATTTT,TRBJ1-5,TRBV19,NA,NA
CASSPTGALPGELFF,TGTGCCAGCTCCCCAACGGGGGCCCTACCCGGGGAGCTGTTTTTT,TRBJ2-2,TRBV18,NA,NA
CASSFAARPETQYF,TGTGCCAGCAGCTTCGCCGCTAGGCCGGAGACCCAGTACTTC,TRBJ2-5,TRBV11-2,once,NA
CATSRGGQGTYNEQFF,TGTGCCACCAGCAGGGGGGGACAGGGGACCTACAATGAGCAGTTCTTC,TRBJ2-1,TRBV15,NA,TRBD1
CASRRAQETQYF,TGTGCCAGCCGCCGGGCCCAAGAGACCCAGTACTTC,TRBJ2-5,TRBV7-8,NA,NA
CASSLGGVLGEQFF,TGTGCCAGCAGCTTAGGTGGGGTACTTGGGGAGCAGTTCTTC,TRBJ2-1,TRBV7-9,NA,NA
CASSLSSGSYEQYF,TGTGCCAGCAGCTTATCCAGCGGGAGCTACGAGCAGTACTTC,TRBJ2-7,TRBV7-9,NA,TRBD2
CASSETGQHGKLFF,TGTGCCAGTTCCGAAACGGGACAGCACGGAAAACTGTTTTTT,TRBJ1-4,TRBV19,once,TRBD1
CAIRGGASSYNEQFF,TGTGCCATCAGGGGAGGGGCCAGCTCCTACAATGAGCAGTTCTTC,TRBJ2-1,TRBV10-3,NA,TRBD2
CASSSEGGVGTDTQYF,TGCGCCAGCAGCTCGGAGGGCGGGGTTGGTACAGATACGCAGTATTTT,TRBJ2-3,TRBV5-1,once,NA
CASSRSGNTIYF,TGTGCCAGTAGCCGCTCTGGAAACACCATATATTTT,TRBJ1-3,TRBV19,NA,NA
CAISGAGGTGLGTGELFF,TGTGCCATCAGCGGAGCGGGCGGGACAGGGCTGGGCACCGGGGAGCTGTTTTTT,TRBJ2-2,TRBV10-3,few,TRBD1
CASSLTYEQYF,TGTGCCAGCAGCTTGACCTACGAGCAGTACTTC,TRBJ2-7,TRBV5-8,NA,NA
CASSLGQGVDEQYF,TGTGCCAGCAGCCTAGGACAGGGGGTAGACGAGCAGTACTTC,TRBJ2-7,TRBV5-6,NA,TRBD1
CASSQNPSGTTDTQYF,TGCGCCAGCAGCCAAAACCCTAGCGGGACCACAGATACGCAGTATTTT,TRBJ2-3,TRBV4-1,NA,TRBD2
CASSSAGATEAFF,TGTGCCAGCAGTTCAGCAGGGGCCACTGAAGCTTTCTTT,TRBJ1-1,TRBV28,NA,NA
CAIRGQAFQPQHF,TGTGCCATCAGAGGACAGGCGTTTCAGCCCCAGCATTTT,TRBJ1-5,TRBV10-3,NA,TRBD1
CASSVGEGGYGYTF,TGTGCCAGCAGTGTAGGGGAAGGCGGCTATGGCTACACCTTC,TRBJ1-2,TRBV2,NA,NA
CASSGSTGAGANVLTF,TGTGCCAGCAGTGGATCTACAGGGGCTGGGGCCAACGTCCTGACTTTC,TRBJ2-6,TRBV6-1,NA,TRBD1
CASGAGGDIQYF,TGCGCCAGCGGTGCCGGGGGGGACATTCAGTACTTC,TRBJ2-4,TRBV5-1,few,TRBD2
CASSEAMDSWAFF,TGTGCCAGCAGTGAAGCGATGGACAGTTGGGCTTTCTTT,TRBJ1-1,TRBV6-1,NA,NA
CASSTDRGRNTIYF,TGTGCCAGCAGTACGGACAGGGGTCGAAACACCATATATTTT,TRBJ1-3,TRBV28,NA,TRBD1
CASSPRQAHNEKLFF,TGTGCCAGCAGCCCTCGACAGGCTCATAATGAAAAACTGTTTTTT,TRBJ1-4,TRBV5-8,NA,NA
CASSYSGAKGKGYTF,TGTGCCAGCAGTTACTCCGGGGCCAAGGGGAAAGGCTACACCTTC,TRBJ1-2,TRBV6-5,NA,NA
CASSPRGRGQDTQYF,TGTGCCAGCAGCCCCAGGGGCAGGGGTCAGGATACGCAGTATTTT,TRBJ2-3,TRBV11-2,NA,NA
CASSPLGQGSGELFF,TGTGCCAGCAGTCCATTAGGACAGGGGTCCGGGGAGCTGTTTTTT,TRBJ2-2,TRBV6-5,NA,TRBD1
CASSQGTSGRGYQETQYF,TGTGCCAGCAGCCAAGGGACTAGCGGGAGGGGGTATCAAGAGACCCAGTACTTC,TRBJ2-5,TRBV4-2,NA,TRBD2
CASSSLGTTNEKLFF,TGTGCCAGTAGCTCTTTGGGGACAACTAATGAAAAACTGTTTTTT,TRBJ1-4,TRBV19,once,NA
CASSPPGVYNQPQHF,TGTGCCAGCTCACCACCTGGGGTCTACAATCAGCCCCAGCATTTT,TRBJ1-5,TRBV18,few,NA
CASNGGEYEKLFF,TGCGCCAGCAACGGGGGTGAATATGAAAAACTGTTTTTT,TRBJ1-4,TRBV5-1,NA,NA
CASKLQNTGELFF,TGTGCCAGCAAATTACAGAACACCGGGGAGCTGTTTTTT,TRBJ2-2,TRBV2,NA,NA
CASSSRGRYTEQFF,TGTGCCAGCAGCTCCAGGGGACGGTACACTGAGCAGTTCTTC,TRBJ2-1,TRBV7-9,NA,NA
CASRRGSNQPQHF,TGTGCCAGCAGGCGAGGGAGTAATCAGCCCCAGCATTTT,TRBJ1-5,TRBV6-5,NA,NA
CASSMDATNEKLFF,TGTGCCAGCAGTATGGACGCAACTAATGAAAAACTGTTTTTT,TRBJ1-4,TRBV6-5,once,NA
CASSWGGGQGVVNTEAFF,TGCGCCAGCAGCTGGGGCGGGGGACAGGGGGTGGTGAACACTGAAGCTTTCTTT,TRBJ1-1,TRBV5-1,once,TRBD1
CASVSRGTNEKLFF,TGTGCCAGCGTCTCGCGGGGAACTAATGAAAAACTGTTTTTT,TRBJ1-4,TRBV5-6,NA,NA
CASRSEVGYTF,TGCGCCAGCCGATCAGAGGTTGGCTACACCTTC,TRBJ1-2,TRBV5-1,NA,NA
CASSQDEGQAKNIQYF,TGCGCCAGCAGCCAAGACGAGGGACAGGCCAAAAACATTCAGTACTTC,TRBJ2-4,TRBV4-1,NA,TRBD1
CASSFRGEQFF,TGTGCCAGCAGTTTTCGGGGTGAGCAGTTCTTC,TRBJ2-1,TRBV28,NA,NA
CSARDPYQQYF,TGCAGTGCTAGAGACCCGTACCAGCAGTACTTC,TRBJ2-7,TRBV20-1,NA,NA
CASSLGQQGTEAFF,TGTGCCAGCAGCTTAGGCCAACAGGGCACTGAAGCTTTCTTT,TRBJ1-1,TRBV7-9,NA,NA
CASSERQGSWSNQPQHF,TGTGCCAGCAGTGAGAGGCAGGGAAGTTGGAGCAATCAGCCCCAGCATTTT,TRBJ1-5,TRBV6-1,NA,NA
CASSIIGTGTGPQHF,TGTGCCAGTAGTATAATAGGGACAGGGACTGGTCCCCAGCATTTT,TRBJ1-5,TRBV19,NA,TRBD1
CASSRTGGRGNTIYF,TGTGCCAGCAGCCGGACAGGGGGCAGAGGAAACACCATATATTTT,TRBJ1-3,TRBV7-9,NA,TRBD1
CASSLGVSDYNEQFF,TGTGCCAGCAGCTTAGGGGTTAGCGACTACAATGAGCAGTTCTTC,TRBJ2-1,TRBV11-3,NA,NA
CAISGGLNTEAFF,TGTGCCATCAGTGGAGGGTTGAACACTGAAGCTTTCTTT,TRBJ1-1,TRBV10-3,NA,NA
CASSERRVAYTEAFF,TGTGCCAGCAGTGAGCGCAGGGTAGCCTACACTGAAGCTTTCTTT,TRBJ1-1,TRBV27,NA,NA
CAWTKQVGSWPQHF,TGTGCCTGGACCAAACAGGTCGGGTCCTGGCCCCAGCATTTT,TRBJ1-5,TRBV30,NA,NA
CASSGQGTDTQYF,TGTGCCAGCTCAGGACAGGGGACAGATACGCAGTATTTT,TRBJ2-3,TRBV18,NA,TRBD1
CAWMMGKGTEAFF,TGTGCCTGGATGATGGGTAAAGGCACTGAAGCTTTCTTT,TRBJ1-1,TRBV30,few,NA